This is a list of T cell receptor beta chains from one sample in a study of Ad26.COV2.S vaccination and SARS-CoV-2 variants. Assay: immunoSEQ multiplex PCR; the TCRdb copy retains only in-frame clones and omits some. The sample consists of 510,000 or so clones, around 85% of them appearing once. Here the sequenced sample was peripheral blood, taken in a trial of Ad26.COV2.S vaccine versus placebo. These receptors originate from a person between 18 and 60 years old who received the Ad26.COV2.S COVID-19 vaccine or a placebo. CDR3s include the opening cysteine and the closing phenylalanine or tryptophan. D genes are given only for firm matches. Expanded clones are given a class, and other clones once, few, many or no size at all.

len	v_gene	j_gene	d_gene	abundance	CDR3aa	CDR3nt
15	TRBV2	TRBJ2-1	.	.	CASSEPNPQGRVPFF	TGTGCCAGCAGTGAACCTAACCCACAGGGTCGGGTCCCGTTCTTC
17	TRBV5-1	TRBJ2-1	TRBD2	.	CASSLDRLAGVGNEQFF	TGCGCCAGCAGCTTGGATAGACTAGCGGGAGTAGGGAATGAGCAGTTCTTC
18	TRBV15	TRBJ2-3	TRBD1	.	CATSPYGGRDRRTDTQYF	TGTGCCACCAGCCCTTATGGGGGGCGGGACAGGCGGACAGATACGCAGTATTTT
16	TRBV7-2	TRBJ2-5	TRBD2	.	CASSLVWRGSQETQYF	TGTGCCAGCAGCTTAGTTTGGCGGGGGTCACAAGAGACCCAGTACTTC
13	TRBV5-6	TRBJ2-3	TRBD2	.	CASNRDYTDTQYF	TGTGCCAGCAACCGGGACTACACAGATACGCAGTATTTT
15	TRBV7-9	TRBJ1-1	TRBD1	.	CASSLAGTGFHGAFF	TGTGCCAGCAGCTTAGCTGGGACAGGATTTCATGGGGCTTTCTTT
15	TRBV7-9	TRBJ2-2	TRBD1	.	CASSIGQGISGELFF	TGTGCCAGCAGCATCGGACAGGGGATTTCCGGGGAGCTGTTTTTT
12	TRBV29-1	TRBJ2-7	.	.	CSVLTLTYEQYF	TGCAGCGTCCTGACACTAACCTACGAGCAGTACTTC
16	TRBV6-2/TRBV6-3	TRBJ1-1	.	.	CASSYFTQGRTTEAFF	TGTGCCAGCAGTTACTTTACCCAGGGGAGGACGACTGAAGCTTTCTTT
14	TRBV3-1/TRBV3-2	TRBJ2-7	TRBD2	.	CASDRGGGSYEQYF	TGTGCCAGCGACCGTGGGGGGGGATCCTACGAGCAGTACTTC
12	TRBV28	TRBJ1-1	.	once	CASSSPSAEAFF	TGTGCCAGCAGTTCTCCTTCGGCGGAGGCTTTCTTT
15	TRBV30	TRBJ1-3	.	.	CAWSGIGYGGNTIYF	TGTGCCTGGAGTGGAATAGGGTATGGTGGAAACACCATATATTTT
16	TRBV25-1	TRBJ2-3	.	once	CASSEYRRASTDTQYF	TGTGCCAGCAGTGAATATCGACGCGCTAGCACAGATACGCAGTATTTT
16	TRBV10-3	TRBJ2-1	.	.	CAISESRRGPYNEQFF	TGTGCCATCAGTGAGTCGAGGCGAGGCCCCTACAATGAGCAGTTCTTC
13	TRBV11-2	TRBJ1-1	.	.	CASSSQGLSEAFF	TGTGCCAGCAGCTCTCAAGGGCTATCTGAAGCTTTCTTT
17	TRBV5-4	TRBJ1-3	.	.	CASSLDQGGSSGNTIYF	TGTGCCAGCAGCTTGGATCAGGGCGGGAGCTCTGGAAACACCATATATTTT
12	TRBV3-1/TRBV3-2	TRBJ2-1	.	.	CASSQGSLSQFF	TGTGCCAGCAGCCAGGGGTCGTTATCGCAGTTCTTC
15	TRBV7-6	TRBJ1-1	.	.	CASSLGGALNTEAFF	TGTGCCAGCAGCTTAGGAGGAGCCCTGAACACTGAAGCTTTCTTT
14	TRBV30	TRBJ1-3	.	.	CAWGDGAPGNTIYF	TGTGCCTGGGGGGACGGCGCTCCTGGAAACACCATATATTTT
16	TRBV9	TRBJ1-2	TRBD1	.	CASSVVGTVGPDGYTF	TGTGCCAGCAGCGTAGTAGGGACAGTCGGTCCGGATGGCTACACCTTC
16	TRBV7-9	TRBJ2-3	TRBD2	once	CASSQTGTRNTDTQYF	TGTGCCAGCAGCCAAACCGGGACTAGAAATACAGATACGCAGTATTTT
16	TRBV7-9	TRBJ1-3	TRBD1	.	CASSLAGQGAGNTIYF	TGTGCCAGCAGCTTAGCCGGACAGGGGGCAGGAAACACCATATATTTT
19	TRBV9	TRBJ2-7	TRBD2	.	CASTGGQLLAGDFGYEQYF	TGTGCCAGCACCGGGGGCCAATTACTAGCGGGGGACTTCGGGTACGAGCAGTACTTC
12	TRBV28	TRBJ1-2	.	few	CASTDDNYGYTF	TGTGCCAGCACCGATGATAACTATGGCTACACCTTC
15	TRBV7-9	TRBJ1-5	.	few	CASSLAGAGNQPQHF	TGTGCCAGCAGCTTAGCAGGGGCAGGCAATCAGCCCCAGCATTTT
14	TRBV6-1	TRBJ2-7	TRBD1	.	CASSEGTGDYEQYF	TGTGCCAGCAGTGAAGGGACAGGGGACTACGAGCAGTACTTC
15	TRBV7-9	TRBJ1-4	.	.	CASSYDPPPNEKLFF	TGTGCCAGCAGCTACGATCCGCCTCCAAATGAAAAACTGTTTTTT
11	TRBV20-1	TRBJ2-1	.	once	CSARNNNEQFF	TGCAGTGCTCGAAATAACAATGAGCAGTTCTTC
15	TRBV30	TRBJ1-2	.	.	CAWSVGQGVYGGYTF	TGTGCCTGGAGTGTAGGCCAGGGAGTATACGGTGGCTACACCTTC
16	TRBV14	TRBJ1-2	.	.	CASSLQPGGAVGGYTF	TGTGCCAGCAGCCTTCAGCCTGGGGGGGCTGTCGGTGGCTACACCTTC
13	TRBV5-1	TRBJ1-2	.	.	CASSRDRRYGYTF	TGCGCCAGCAGCCGTGACAGGCGCTATGGCTACACCTTC
12	TRBV24-1	TRBJ1-4	.	.	CATSDLTGWLFF	TGTGCCACCAGTGATTTGACAGGGTGGCTGTTTTTT